The 27 T cell receptor beta chains presented below share a single source sample, sequenced in a study of response to subunit inactivated influenza vaccine. TCRdb passed the RT-PCR reads through MiXCR, listing each CDR3 protein once. Of some 850,000 distinct CDR3 sequences in the sample, 15% to 20% were seen once. Source: PBMCs from blood, taken less than 6 days after vaccination. The receptors derive from a man aged 50-60 years who received an inactivated influenza vaccine.

The chain joins TRBV4-1 to TRBJ2-5; maybe TRBD1 (6 bases). The germline V gene has CDR1 MGHRA and CDR2 YSYEKL. CDR3 length: 16 residues. V lost 4 bases and J 0 bases, leaving 15 bases between the germline ends. The CDR3: CASSLIWGQNQETQYF. The DNA for the CDR3 is TGCGCCAGCAGCCTCATTTGGGGGCAGAACCAAGAGACCCAGTACTTC.

This clonotype was counted between two and nine times. The chain carries TRBV28 and TRBJ1-2; D not certain. V lost 5 bases and J 4 bases, leaving 5 bases between the germline ends. Germline CDR1 and CDR2: MDHEN and SYDVKM. This CDR3 region has 11 residues. DNA of the CDR3: TGTGCCAGCAGTGCCCGCTATGGCTACACCTTC. The encoded protein is CASSARYGYTF.

The chain combines TRBV9 with TRBJ2-1, with a tentative D call TRBD2 (6 bases). Trimming shortened V by 1 base and J by 8 bases, and 16 bases separated the two germline ends. Per germline, CDR1 SGDLS and CDR2 YYNGEE. This CDR3 is built from 15 residues. The DNA of the CDR3 is TGTGCCAGCAGCGTACCCTTGCGGGATCGGGATGAGCAGTTCTTC. Amino acids: CASSVPLRDRDEQFF.

The chain links TRBV12-3 or TRBV12-4 to TRBJ1-1; D gene ambiguous. The V end lost 4 bases, the J end lost 11 bases, and 14 bases lay between the germline ends. The CDR3 consists of 12 residues. The CDR3 reads CASSSKLTWAFF. Written as DNA, the CDR3 is TGTGCCAGCAGTTCCAAACTTACTTGGGCTTTCTTT.

The V and J genes are TRBV11-1 and TRBJ2-1, with 11 bases aligning to TRBD1. Germline trimming cut 5 bases from V and 0 bases from J; bases unmatched to any gene: 9. The CDR3 extends over 18 amino acids. CDR1 and CDR2 from the germline V gene are SGHAT and FQDESV (reference sequence). Written as DNA, the CDR3 is TGTGCCAGCAGCCCGGGGACAGGGGGTGGTAGCTCCTACAATGAGCAGTTCTTC. This codes for CASSPGTGGGSSYNEQFF.

The chain is built from TRBV20-1 and TRBJ2-7; TRBD2 agrees at 11 bases. The CDR3 sequence is 15 residues long. Losses at the gene ends were 3 bases for V and 2 bases for J; bases not matched to a gene: 6. Germline CDR1 and CDR2: DFQATT and SNEGSKA (reference sequence). In nucleotides, the CDR3 is TGCAGTGCTAGGGACGGACTAGCGGGTGCCTACGAGCAGTACTTC. It is translated as CSARDGLAGAYEQYF.

The chain couples TRBV20-1 to TRBJ2-7; D is undetermined. This CDR3 region has 16 residues. Germline CDR1 DFQATT, CDR2 SNEGSKA (reference sequence). V dropped 1 base and J dropped 0 bases, with 16 bases sitting between them. CDR3 in DNA: TGCAGTGCTAGAGTTCCCCGGAGTAGGAGCTCCTACGAGCAGTACTTC. It encodes CSARVPRSRSSYEQYF.

The rearrangement uses TRBV6-5 and TRBJ1-5; no clear D gene. The CDR3 has 15 amino acids. The germline V and J ends were trimmed by 5 bases and 2 bases, with 13 bases remaining between them. Germline CDR1 and CDR2: MNHEY and SVGAGI. The CDR3 DNA reads TGTGCCAGCAGTCTACAGCCTTGGGGCAATCAGCCCCAGCATTTT. Amino acid sequence: CASSLQPWGNQPQHF.

The table lists this clonotype with a few counts. V usage is TRBV5-5 and J usage is TRBJ1-6; D is unclear. The germline V and J ends were trimmed by 0 bases and 7 bases, with 8 bases remaining between them. The CDR3 is made up of 14 amino acids. The germline gives CDR1 SGHKS, CDR2 YYEKEE (reference sequence). The CDR3 spells CASSLGQPNSPLHF. The CDR3 nucleotides read TGTGCCAGCAGCTTGGGCCAGCCCAATTCACCCCTCCACTTT.

This clonotype appeared many times. The CDR3 nucleotides are TGTGCCAGCAGCACCCAACAGGGTATCTACGAGCAGTACTTC. Translation gives CASSTQQGIYEQYF. The chain combines TRBV6-5 with TRBJ2-7; a weak D match, TRBD1 (6 bases). Trimming shortened V by 6 bases and J by 3 bases, and 15 bases separated the two germline ends. CDR1 and CDR2 (germline): MNHEY, SVGAGI. This CDR3 contains 14 residues.

The chain combines TRBV24-1 with TRBJ2-4, with D tentatively TRBD2 (5 bases). The germline gives CDR1 KGHDR, CDR2 SFDVKD. CDR3 length equals 16 residues. Trimming stripped 4 bases from V and 0 bases from J, with 12 bases between. The CDR3 sequence is CATSESGPIAKNIQYF. CDR3 coding DNA: TGTGCCACCAGTGAGAGCGGTCCGATAGCCAAAAACATTCAGTACTTC.

This sequence joins TRBV20-1 and TRBJ2-1; 10 bases agree with TRBD2. From germline, CDR1 is DFQATT and CDR2 SNEGSKA (reference sequence). J gave up 4 bases and V 5 bases, and 8 bases lay outside the gene matches. CDR3 length: 15 amino acids. In nucleotides, the CDR3 is TGCAGTGCTCCCGAAGCGGGAGGGCGATACAATGAGCAGTTCTTC. It codes for CSAPEAGGRYNEQFF.

J is TRBJ1-1 and V is TRBV27, with 7 bases matching TRBD1. Per the germline V gene, CDR1 is MNHEY and CDR2 is SMNVEV (reference sequence). The CDR3 runs 15 residues. The junction had 6 bases not matched to a gene; V was cut back by 5 bases and J by 0 bases. Here the CDR3 DNA reads TGTGCCAGCAGTGCGTACAGGGGAATGAACACTGAAGCTTTCTTT. Its protein product is CASSAYRGMNTEAFF.

This clonotype occurred a few times. The chain uses TRBV5-4 and TRBJ2-3; D remains ambiguous. The CDR3 loop spans 13 amino acids. Germline CDR1 SGHNT, CDR2 YYREEE (reference sequence). V lost 1 base and J 4 bases, leaving 7 bases between the germline ends. DNA for the CDR3: TGTGCCAGCAGCTTGAGATTCGCAGATACGCAGTATTTT. Translation gives CASSLRFADTQYF. Variable domain in full (rest from reference TRBV5-4 and TRBJ2-3): ETGVTQSPTHLIKTRGQQVTLRCSSQSGHNTVSWYQQALGQGPQFIFQYYREEENGRGNFPPRFSGLQFPNYSSELNVNALELDDSALYLCASSLRFADTQYFGPGTRLTVL.

In its sample, this clonotype was seen a few times. The chain is built from TRBV18 and TRBJ2-3, with 7 bases that match TRBD2. V dropped 5 bases and J dropped 3; count of bases not matched to a gene: 5. This CDR3 has 14 residues. Per the germline V gene, CDR1 is KGHSH and CDR2 is LQKENI. For the CDR3, the DNA is TGTGCCAGCTCAGAGAGCGGGGCAACAGATACGCAGTATTTT. The encoded protein is CASSESGATDTQYF.

The DNA for the CDR3 is TGTGCCAGCAGCTCGGGGGCGATTGGCACCGGGGAGCTGTTTTTT. This encodes CASSSGAIGTGELFF. The chain carries TRBV6-1 and TRBJ2-2, with D perhaps being TRBD1 or TRBD2 (6 bases each). Trimming stripped 6 bases from V and 4 bases from J, with 15 bases between. CDR3 length: 15 amino acids. Germline CDR1 is MNHNS and CDR2 is SASEGT.

The gene calls are TRBV13 and TRBJ2-3; D not certain. The ends were cut back, 5 bases at V and 0 bases at J, with 9 bases in the middle. Germline V CDR1 and CDR2: PRHDT, FYEKMQ (reference sequence). The length of the CDR3 is 14 residues. CDR3 nucleotide sequence: TGTGCCAGCAGCCCCCCCCCAAGCACAGATACGCAGTATTTT. It is translated as CASSPPPSTDTQYF.

This sequence joins TRBV6-1 and TRBJ1-3; a possible D gene is TRBD1 (6 bases). This CDR3 comprises 16 residues. Germline CDR1 reads MNHNS; CDR2 reads SASEGT. The V and J ends lost 5 bases and 0 bases respectively, with 14 bases between them. CDR3 sequence reads: CASSRDLDSSGNTIYF. CDR3 sequence (DNA): TGTGCCAGCAGTAGGGACCTGGACAGCTCTGGAAACACCATATATTTT.

This clonotype has a handful of counts. V and J are TRBV7-2 and TRBJ2-7; maybe TRBD2 (5 bases). Trimming removed 5 bases at V and 1 base at J, with 12 bases between. Germline V gene sequence: CDR1 SGHTA, CDR2 FQGNSA. This CDR3 has 14 amino acids. In nucleotides, the CDR3 is TGTGCCAGCAGCGCCCTCGCGGGTTCCTACGAGCAGTACTTC. This codes for CASSALAGSYEQYF. Using reference TRBV7-2 and TRBJ2-7 for the parts outside the CDR3, the full variable domain is GAGVSQSPSNKVTEKGKDVELRCDPISGHTALYWYRQSLGQGLEFLIYFQGNSAPDKSGLPSDRFSAERTGGSVSTLTIQRTQQEDSAVYLCASSALAGSYEQYFGPGTRLTVT.

This clonotype came up many times. This chain joins TRBV28 and TRBJ2-7, with D tentatively TRBD1 (5 bases). CDR1 is MDHEN, CDR2 SYDVKM, per germline. V gave up 5 bases and J gave up 3 bases, with 11 bases separating them. The CDR3 loop spans 13 amino acids. The CDR3 region has the DNA TGTGCCAGCAGTCCCCCGGACATCTACGAGCAGTACTTC. Protein product: CASSPPDIYEQYF.

This chain uses TRBV12-3 or TRBV12-4 with TRBJ1-3, with D tentatively TRBD1 (5 bases). Trimming removed 1 base from V and 4 bases from J, with 17 bases in between. The CDR3 consists of 17 residues. CDR3: CASSLEGLRESGNTIYF. The CDR3 DNA sequence: TGTGCCAGCAGTTTAGAGGGACTCCGGGAGTCGGGAAACACCATATATTTT.

The chain recombines TRBV11-1 with TRBJ2-1; the match to TRBD2 covers 13 bases. The junction had 17 bases not matched to a gene; V was cut back by 3 bases and J by 9 bases. This CDR3 contains 19 residues. Germline loops: CDR1 SGHAT, CDR2 FQDESV (reference sequence). The CDR3 DNA reads as TGTGCCAGCAGCTTTCTGAATCCGGGACTAGCGGGGCCGGGAATTGAGCAGTTCTTC. Translation gives CASSFLNPGLAGPGIEQFF.

This sequence joins TRBV4-1 and TRBJ2-1, with 8 bases matching TRBD2. The CDR3 sequence is 14 residues long. J was trimmed by 12 bases and V by 0 bases; bases with no gene match: 7. Germline V gene sequence: CDR1 MGHRA, CDR2 YSYEKL. The CDR3 DNA reads TGCGCCAGCAGCCAAGATCGGTCCGGGGGGGGGCAGTTCTTC. Its translation is CASSQDRSGGGQFF.

This chain links TRBV28 with TRBJ2-5; D is ambiguous. This CDR3 is built from 13 residues. CDR1 is MDHEN and CDR2 is SYDVKM in the germline V gene. V lost 7 bases, J lost 6 bases, and 15 bases lay in between. The CDR3 sequence: CASTVGPPQTQYF. The CDR3 nucleotides read TGTGCCAGCACAGTCGGTCCCCCCCAGACCCAGTACTTC.

This chain links TRBV6-2 or TRBV6-3 with TRBJ2-7; D is unclear. CDR1 is MNHEY and CDR2 is SVGEGT in the germline V gene. The CDR3 sequence is 12 residues long. Trimming cost V 0 bases and J 6 bases, with 6 bases left between them. The DNA for the CDR3 is TGTGCCAGCAGTTACTCTACTGGCGAGCAGTACTTC. Protein sequence: CASSYSTGEQYF.

As concerns this clonotype: A read error may produce the germline difference seen at one junction end. This chain links TRBV12-3 or TRBV12-4 with TRBJ1-1; TRBD1 matches at 9 bases. CDR3 size: 12 residues. This chain's CDR3 is CDSSTGQGSAFF. The CDR3 bases are TGTGACAGCAGTACGGGACAGGGTTCGGCTTTCTTT.

The CDR3: CASSWTSGGAGDTQYF. CDR3 DNA sequence: TGCGCCAGCAGCTGGACTAGCGGGGGGGCAGGAGATACGCAGTATTTT. This chain links TRBV5-1 with TRBJ2-3, with TRBD2 matching 15 bases. Germline CDR1 reads SGHRS; CDR2 reads YFSETQ. This CDR3 region has 16 residues. V was clipped by 3 bases and J by 5 bases; unmatched bases: 4. Looking up the rest from reference TRBV5-1 and TRBJ2-3 gives the full variable domain: KAGVTQTPRYLIKTRGQQVTLSCSPISGHRSVSWYQQTPGQGLQFLFEYFSETQRNKGNFPGRFSGRQFSNSRSEMNVSTLELGDSALYLCASSWTSGGAGDTQYFGPGTRLTVL.